This T cell receptor beta chain appears in the sequencing data of a study of OX40 agonist ivuxolimab in advanced cancers. Across the whole study: Hepatocellular carcinoma, melanoma, renal cell or head and neck cancer was diagnosed in the dose-escalation patients. Whole-study findings and limits: Clonal expansion was seen in CD4+ and CD8+ blood T cells by week 6 at 0.1 to 3.0 mg/kg. CD8+ T cells were the subset that, on average, had more expanded clones than CD4+.

Profiled with immunoSEQ multiplex PCR; TCRdb holds only in-frame clones, not every one. The table has tens of thousands of clones, around 86% seen once. Remarks on this clone: Its antigen is unidentified. Other DNA variants within this sample encode the same CDR3.

Germline V CDR1 and CDR2: MNHNS, SASEGT. Between the trimmed V and J ends, which lost 6 bases and 2 bases, there was a span of 8 bases. This CDR3 is built from 13 residues. The clonotype was recovered from an adult with an advanced solid tumor such as melanoma, head and neck, liver or kidney cancer. Specimen: CD4+ or CD8+ T cells sorted from blood, collected in a trial of the OX40 agonist ivuxolimab. This chain joins TRBV6-1 and TRBJ1-5; no clear D. The CDR3 protein is CASRDGGNQPQHF. The CDR3 nucleotides read TGTGCCAGCAGGGACGGGGGCAATCAGCCCCAGCATTTT.